This T cell receptor beta chain comes out of a study of cytomegalovirus exposure and HLA in healthy donors (dated 2017 in TCRdb). The study in broad terms: According to an earlier analysis of 587 of the donors, 150 million to 200 million T cells yielded 90 million to 130 million unique TCR beta sequences and about 300 Gb of sequence data. The later analysis used no new phenotypic data to find candidate immune exposures, relying instead on TCR beta sequences and their occurrence across donors. Besides the first cohort of around 700 subjects, a separate validation cohort made up of roughly 120 different subjects was used. The study profiled the T cell repertoires of 666 subjects by immunosequencing and related them to cytomegalovirus serostatus. HLA typing included class I and class II loci at four-digit resolution. Donor age, sex, ethnicity and CMV serostatus were compiled alongside the repertoire data. A later genetic analysis took genome-wide SNP genotypes for 398 of the 666 donors and used that subset as a discovery cohort. Across under 500 genotyped donors of the cohort, an average of approximately 220,000 unique TCR beta nucleotide sequences per donor were sequenced, and roughly 18% of those sequences were non-productive. All discovery cohort repertoires had been generated on a single sequencing platform. A later analysis re-analyzed previously published TCR beta repertoires from roughly 630 donors and added high-resolution HLA genotyping to study TCR occurrence patterns. An early release that covered roughly 600 HLA-typed donors contained approximately 320 gigabases of sequencing data and some 87 million unique TCR sequences. High-throughput TCR immunosequencing, statistical association of individual TCRs with disease status, and machine learning were combined to predict cytomegalovirus infection status. In an earlier analysis of several hundred of the donors, high-throughput TCR beta sequencing was used to judge whether each TCR beta V gene segment behaved as functional or pseudogenic. The aim of the study was to test whether cataloging public T cell receptors could identify signatures of past pathogen exposure. A few DR-DQ haplotypes were treated as single units for association and clustering because of strong linkage in the cohort. The genetic ancestry cluster associated with self-reported Caucasian donors included around four fifths of the 398 genotyped donors. The number of donors typed differed by locus, with roughly 620-630 for A, B, C, DRB1 and DQB1, around 500 for DQA1, over 600 for DPA1, and around 460 for DPB1.

The full study reports these points: A cluster of highly shared sequence variants was judged likely to represent a technical artifact of the sequencing pipeline. This cohort had only TCR beta chains sequenced, and the lack of alpha or paired-chain data limited which features could be detected. Presence/absence analyses assumed roughly uniform sequencing depth across donors, an assumption that may not hold. In a later genetic analysis, a missense DCLRE1C variant was associated with V-gene and J-gene trimming of TCR beta chains, and the association was replicated in an independent cohort. Compared with the roughly 700-donor mean, donors in an Asian-associated ancestry cluster had fewer N-insertions in productive TCRs, according to a later genetic analysis. In a later analysis, TCR association rates were found to vary across HLA loci, with the most associated TCRs seen for DRB1 alleles and the fewest for HLA-C alleles. A later analysis associated about 17,000 TCR beta sequences with specific HLA alleles at a false discovery rate of 0.05. Several of the top co-occurrence clusters appeared to be linked to parvovirus B19, influenza, CMV and Epstein-Barr virus, according to a later analysis. A further reported finding was that TCR beta sequences accurately predicted the HLA-A and HLA-B alleles for most subjects in the first cohort. Linkage disequilibrium might explain the correlated functional status among segregating V segments, but an unknown experimental factor could not be ruled out. The authors suggested that the approach could potentially be extended to other disease states and immunological phenotypes. Because HLA typing was unavailable for some donors at each locus, only the typed subset was used in association tests. The earlier analysis of some 540 of the donors excluded around 17 rarely observed V segments, including chromosome 9 orphons, because counts were too low. Strong co-occurrence of HLA alleles, especially DR and DQ, made assigning TCR associations to individual alleles difficult. Broadly in line with IMGT annotations, most TCR beta V segments showed up in productive rearrangements about 90% or about 30% of the time in an earlier analysis of roughly 590 of the donors. A later analysis found that HLA-associated TCR beta chains were more clonally expanded and had lower generation probabilities than equally common non-associated chains. The 87-base-pair reads could not distinguish some IMGT-functional V segments, including TRBV6-2 and TRBV6-3, so those segments were excluded. Three of the identified cytomegalovirus-associated TCR beta chains were confirmed in vitro to be specific for cytomegalovirus antigens. The classifier was reported to diagnose cytomegalovirus status with high specificity and sensitivity in both the original and validation cohorts. A total of 150 or so TCR beta chains were listed by the study as associated with cytomegalovirus. Most CMV-associated TCR beta chains appeared to be HLA-restricted in a later analysis, and the HLA associations seemed to be driven largely by CMV exposure. CMV serostatus was the only immune exposure information available for the cohort. Across donors, most TCR sequences were observed very rarely, whereas some public TCRs were present in many individuals.

Libraries were built with the immunoSEQ multiplex PCR assay. A mixture of 60 forward primers for TCR Vbeta segments and 13 reverse primers for TCR Jbeta segments was used in the multiplex PCR. A multiplex PCR assay on genomic DNA amplified the CDR3 region of rearranged TCR beta genes. The Illumina HiSeq System was used to sequence the amplified TCR beta libraries as 87-base-pair reads. The authors' pipeline ran thus. Across the 700 or so repertoires, a later analysis counted approximately 75 million unique TCR beta chains, 9 million to 14 million of which were shared by at least two donors. To remove PCR and sequencing errors, raw reads were error-corrected and collapsed into unique sequences using a nearest-neighbor algorithm that merged closely related sequences. Alignment of CDR3 sequences to IMGT reference sequences was used to assign V, D and J gene segments. For a sequence to be retained, a match of at least six nucleotides was required to both a V gene segment and a J gene segment. A rearrangement counted as productive if the CDR3 had no stop codons and remained in frame with V and J, and every other rearrangement counted as non-productive. CDR3 was defined according to IMGT convention as the region running from the second conserved V-encoded cysteine to the conserved J-encoded phenylalanine. In an earlier analysis of roughly 610 of the donors, sequences lacking an unambiguous match to a single V gene segment were excluded. An earlier analysis of around 600 of the donors classified V segments as functional when productive rearrangements were above 56.7% and as segregating when the standard deviation between donors was above 5%. A statistical classification framework was built to diagnose cytomegalovirus status from the catalog of TCR beta chain sequences. V and J gene assignment, in a later analysis, came from comparing TCR nucleotide sequences with IMGT/GENE-DB human TR gene sequences. Using the TCRdist pipeline, a later analysis assigned CDR3 sequences along with most-parsimonious VDJ recombination scenarios. A later analysis defined each TCR beta chain by its CDR3 amino acid sequence plus V-gene family, and excluded reads lacking a unique V-gene family. A later analysis removed several hundred highly shared, low-generation-probability nucleotide sequences to deal with suspected cross-contamination and a sequencing artifact. In a later analysis, a clonal expansion index was calculated for each public chain from normalized within-repertoire ranks of inferred template counts. A later analysis computed generation probabilities with a VDJ recombination model fitted to out-of-frame rearrangements, and checked the results against IGoR. Hypergeometric tests were used in a later analysis to score TCR-TCR, TCR-HLA and TCR-CMV co-occurrence, with a repertoire-size bias correction applied to the TCR pairs. To estimate false discovery rates, a later analysis permuted the HLA or CMV assignments 20 times. A later analysis grouped co-occurring TCRs with DBSCAN, adding TCRdist sequence similarity when clustering within HLA-allele-positive subsets. Co-occurrence clustering excluded repertoires with fewer than 30,000 or more than 120,000 public chains, plus five with anomalous nucleotide sharing. TCRdb obtained this table from immuneACCESS and retained in-frame rearrangements with V and J assigned. These tables miss some clones; where compared with another copy, unresolved V genes account for less than half of the shortfall, and the remainder is unexplained. D and trimming come from the DNA, and the V and J calls and clone size come from that table. This sample gives about 120,000 clones in total; over 70% of them show up just once. 2.9% of the sample goes to the ten largest clones.

In the case of this clone: Its target antigen remains unknown. No quality values exist for individual bases; no much larger clone is one base distant.

The cohort was made up of 500 to 800 healthy bone marrow donors. At the time of sampling, all cohort members were nominally healthy, though unrecorded immune exposures were likely present. The donor tested CMV seropositive, placing the donor among the 250 to 300 seropositive members of the cohort. A peripheral blood sample was provided by each donor, and peripheral blood mononuclear cells were used for TCR beta sequencing. The Qiagen DNeasy Blood Extraction Kit was used to extract genomic DNA from the blood cell samples. V drops 1 base and J drops 4 bases, leaving 19 bases in between. The cysteine opens and the phenylalanine closes a CDR3 of 17 amino acids. This entry keeps only the CDR3 DNA: 51 bases, framed from base 1. For CDR1 and CDR2, the germline V gene lists KGHSH and LQKENI.

This clonotype was obtained from a woman between 40 and 55 years old in good health and CMV-seropositive. The sequenced sample was PBMCs. Recombination connected TRBV18 to TRBJ1-1; TRBD1 is possibly the D segment (5 matching bases). The DNA sequence reads TGTGCCAGCTCACCACAGGAGGGGACCCCTGATGGCACTGAAGCTTTCTTT. This translates into CASSPQEGTPDGTEAFF.